The present entry profiles one TCR beta chain with its context. Its antigen is unknown. The record originates from a study of a mutant IDH1 vaccine in newly diagnosed glioma. Background on the study: Of the patients given treatment, approximately 60% were male and roughly 38% were female, and a mean age of roughly 40 years was recorded. Patients previously underwent radiotherapy, temozolomide, or both, and most underwent both.

Study-wide results and caveats: Most patients, 93.3%, showed vaccine-induced immune responses.

Time point of the sample: baseline, week 1 (first vaccination visit). Treatment here: pre-vaccination baseline after standard-of-care therapy. The study enrolled donors with new WHO grade 3 or 4 IDH1-mutant, ATRX-lost astrocytomas. Germline assignment: CDR1 MDHEN and CDR2 SYDVKM. The CDR3 extends over 15 amino acids. The trim removed 4 bases at V and 1 base at J, leaving 1 base unmatched. The method was immunoSEQ multiplex PCR; TCRdb's version includes in-frame clones alone and lacks a portion of them. This repertoire shows about 59,000 clones, 91% found once; its top ten account for roughly 2.5%. The chain has TRBV28 and TRBJ2-5; 12 bases are a match to TRBD2. This clonotype was sampled from a man between 50 and 59 years old with glioma. Sequencing was performed on PBMCs, taken from a glioma patient treated with radiotherapy, temozolomide or both. In DNA, the CDR3 is TGTGCCAGCAGTTCACTAGCGGGAGGCCAAGAGACCCAGTACTTC. Translated: CASSSLAGGQETQYF.